One sample yielded the 7 T cell receptor beta chains listed below, sequenced in a study of blood T cell repertoires in COVID-19. Some clones are missing from TCRdb's copy, which holds only in-frame ones; the method was immunoSEQ multiplex PCR. The top ten clones hold under 2% of a sample with roughly 250,000 clones, about 80% of them seen once. The sequenced sample consisted of peripheral blood. The source of these receptors is a woman at least 80 years old with acute or convalescent COVID-19.

As DNA, the CDR3 is TGTGCCAGCAGCTTAGCCGGGACAGGGGGTTTAGGGGAGACCCAGTACTTC. This gives the protein CASSLAGTGGLGETQYF. V is TRBV7-6 and J is TRBJ2-5; 11 nucleotides align to TRBD1. Per the germline V gene, CDR1 is SGHVS and CDR2 is FNYEAQ. There are 17 residues in the CDR3. Unmatched junction bases numbered 8, after V lost 0 bases and J lost 5 bases. Looking up the rest from reference TRBV7-6 and TRBJ2-5 gives the full variable domain: GAGVSQSPRYKVTKRGQDVALRCDPISGHVSLYWYRQALGQGPEFLTYFNYEAQQDKSGLPNDRFSAERPEGSISTLTIQRTEQRDSAMYRCASSLAGTGGLGETQYFGPGTRLLVL.

There are a few counts of this clone. V usage is TRBV6-5 and J usage is TRBJ2-1; D is perhaps TRBD2 (5 bases). Germline CDR1 and CDR2: MNHEY and SVGAGI. The CDR3 consists of 12 residues. Trimming took 5 bases from V and 16 from J, leaving 18 bases between them. CDR3 nucleotides: TGTGCCAGCAGTCCAACTAGAAAAGATTATTTCTTC. This gives the protein CASSPTRKDYFF.

The V and J genes are TRBV7-2 and TRBJ2-1, with 10 bases fitting TRBD2. V shed 6 bases, J shed 2 bases, and the junction held 4 bases outside the gene matches. The CDR3 extends over 15 amino acids. Per germline, CDR1 SGHTA and CDR2 FQGNSA. The chain's CDR3 is CASRRSGGAYNEQFF. CDR3 DNA sequence: TGTGCCAGCAGACGAAGCGGGGGGGCCTACAATGAGCAGTTCTTC.

The DNA for the CDR3 is TGTGCCAGCAGTTCGCGAGCGGGGGGCCGTCGAGAGACCCAGTACTTC. As protein: CASSSRAGGRRETQYF. The chain has TRBV6-5 and TRBJ2-5; 9 bases agree with TRBD2. CDR3 length equals 16 residues. Trimming took 4 bases from V and 4 from J; bases not matched to a gene: 10. The germline V gene encodes CDR1 MNHEY and CDR2 SVGAGI.

This clone has more than one count but fewer than ten. The chain combines TRBV5-1 with TRBJ1-6; the D is unclear. V lost 0 bases and J lost 10, with 17 bases in between. Germline V gives CDR1 SGHRS, CDR2 YFSETQ. There are 16 residues in the CDR3. The CDR3 coding sequence is TGCGCCAGCAGCTTGGGTCCCAGGCGGGTTGAATCACCCCTCCACTTT. Protein sequence: CASSLGPRRVESPLHF.

This rearrangement joins TRBV19 to TRBJ1-5; D call uncertain. The V end lost 3 bases, the J end lost 0 bases, and 9 bases lay between the germline ends. CDR3 length equals 15 residues. Germline CDR1 and CDR2: LNHDA and SQIVND (reference sequence). CDR3 in amino acids: CASSIAQNSNQPQHF. The DNA for the CDR3 is TGTGCCAGTAGTATCGCACAGAATAGCAATCAGCCCCAGCATTTT. The variable domain in full, with the rest retrieved from reference TRBV19 and TRBJ1-5, is DGGITQSPKYLFRKEGQNVTLSCEQNLNHDAMYWYRQDPGQGLRLIYYSQIVNDFQKGDIAEGYSVSREKKESFPLTVTSAQKNPTAFYLCASSIAQNSNQPQHFGDGTRLSIL.

The chain joins TRBV2 to TRBJ2-1; 12 bases agree with TRBD2. Trimming removed 7 bases from V and 0 bases from J; junction bases left unmatched: 7. Germline CDR1 SNHLY, CDR2 FYNNEI. CDR3 size: 17 residues. The CDR3, as DNA: TGTGCCAGCAAAGTGACTAGCGGGAGTGTCTCCTACAATGAGCAGTTCTTC. Residues: CASKVTSGSVSYNEQFF.